This is a list of T cell receptor beta chains from one sample in a study of T cells in Graves' hyperthyroidism and ophthalmopathy. From the multiplex PCR reads, TCRdb called clonotypes with MiXCR, one entry per CDR3 protein. The data contain more than 350,000 distinct CDR3 sequences, roughly 15% of them singletons. Sequenced sample: blood. Receptor source: a woman aged 60-70 years with Graves' ophthalmopathy. Both conserved end residues are part of each CDR3. D genes are given only for firm matches. The size field is filled for only some rows; it gives once, few, many or a size class.

D gene	V gene	J gene	clone size	CDR3 DNA	CDR3 protein
NA	TRBV7-9	TRBJ2-7	many	TGTGCCAGCAGCACGGGGAACCACGAGCAGTACTTC	CASSTGNHEQYF
TRBD1	TRBV27	TRBJ2-5	NA	TGTGCCAGCAGTTTATTACAGGGGACAGAGACCCAGTACTTC	CASSLLQGTETQYF
NA	TRBV24-1	TRBJ1-5	many	TGTGCCACCAGTGGAGGGGTGGGGGGCAATCAGCCCCAGCATTTT	CATSGGVGGNQPQHF
NA	TRBV6-6	TRBJ2-1	few	TGTGCCAGCAGTTACCTGGGTGAGGGAGAGGCTTACAATGAGCAGTTCTTC	CASSYLGEGEAYNEQFF
NA	TRBV12-3/TRBV12-4	TRBJ1-1	many	TGTGCCAGCAGTTTACATGACCCCACGGCCACTGAAGCTTTCTTT	CASSLHDPTATEAFF
NA	TRBV2	TRBJ1-6	NA	TGTGCCAGCAAAGGCAGCACCCACTCACCCCTCCACTTT	CASKGSTHSPLHF
TRBD2	TRBV7-9	TRBJ2-6	NA	TGTGCCAGCAGCTTAGGGCTAGCGGGAGGCTCTGGGGCCAACGTCCTGACTTTC	CASSLGLAGGSGANVLTF
TRBD1	TRBV7-2	TRBJ2-7	many	TGTGCCAGCAGCTTAGTAAGTTTCGGACAGGGGAACTCCTACGAGCAGTACTTC	CASSLVSFGQGNSYEQYF
NA	TRBV7-8	TRBJ1-1	few	TGTGCCAGCAGCTTAGTCTCCGCGAACACTGAAGCTTTCTTT	CASSLVSANTEAFF
TRBD1	TRBV12-3/TRBV12-4	TRBJ2-6	few	TGTGCCAGCAGTTTAGGGACAGGCTCTGGGGCCAACGTCCTGACTTTC	CASSLGTGSGANVLTF
NA	TRBV20-1	TRBJ1-5	many	TGCAGTGCTAGTTCGATGGGGTCAAATCAGCCCCAGCATTTT	CSASSMGSNQPQHF
TRBD2	TRBV28	TRBJ2-2	few	TGTGCCAGCAGTCCTCTGACTAGCGGTGCCGGGGAGCTGTTTTTT	CASSPLTSGAGELFF
NA	TRBV19	TRBJ2-1	NA	TGTGCCAGTAGACAAGGATATGAGCAGTTCTTC	CASRQGYEQFF
TRBD2	TRBV7-6	TRBJ2-1	NA	TGTGCCAGCAGCTCCCGGAGCGGGAGGGGGCAAAGTGAGCAGTTCTTC	CASSSRSGRGQSEQFF
NA	TRBV11-1	TRBJ2-1	many	TGTGCCAGCAGCGAAATCCATAGAGTGCTACTGTGGAATGAGCAGTTCTTC	CASSEIHRVLLWNEQFF
NA	TRBV4-1	TRBJ1-4	NA	TGCGCCAGCAGCCAATTTTCACAGGGAAATGAAAAACTGTTTTTT	CASSQFSQGNEKLFF
NA	TRBV19	TRBJ1-5	NA	TGTGCCAGTAGTACCCGCCTCCAGGAGGGTCAGCCCCAGCATTTT	CASSTRLQEGQPQHF
NA	TRBV11-2	TRBJ2-1	NA	TGTGCCGGCAGCTTAGAAGGACTTTACAATGAGCAGTTCTTC	CAGSLEGLYNEQFF
NA	TRBV6-5	TRBJ2-5	NA	TGTGCCAGCAGTTACTCGCAGACCCAGTACTTC	CASSYSQTQYF